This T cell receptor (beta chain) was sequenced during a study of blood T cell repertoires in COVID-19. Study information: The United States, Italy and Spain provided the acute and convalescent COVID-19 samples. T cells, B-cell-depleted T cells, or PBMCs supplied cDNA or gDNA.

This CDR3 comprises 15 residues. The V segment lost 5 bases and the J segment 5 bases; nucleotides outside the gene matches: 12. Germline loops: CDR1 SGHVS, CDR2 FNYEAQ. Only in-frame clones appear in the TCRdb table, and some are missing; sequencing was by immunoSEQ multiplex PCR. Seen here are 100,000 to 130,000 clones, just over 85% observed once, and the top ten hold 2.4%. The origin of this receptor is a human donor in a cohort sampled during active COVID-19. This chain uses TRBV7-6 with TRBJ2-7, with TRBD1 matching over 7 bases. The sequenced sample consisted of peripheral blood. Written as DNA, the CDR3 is TGTGCCAGCAGCGCAGGGACAGTGAGTGCCCACGAGCAGTACTTC. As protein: CASSAGTVSAHEQYF.